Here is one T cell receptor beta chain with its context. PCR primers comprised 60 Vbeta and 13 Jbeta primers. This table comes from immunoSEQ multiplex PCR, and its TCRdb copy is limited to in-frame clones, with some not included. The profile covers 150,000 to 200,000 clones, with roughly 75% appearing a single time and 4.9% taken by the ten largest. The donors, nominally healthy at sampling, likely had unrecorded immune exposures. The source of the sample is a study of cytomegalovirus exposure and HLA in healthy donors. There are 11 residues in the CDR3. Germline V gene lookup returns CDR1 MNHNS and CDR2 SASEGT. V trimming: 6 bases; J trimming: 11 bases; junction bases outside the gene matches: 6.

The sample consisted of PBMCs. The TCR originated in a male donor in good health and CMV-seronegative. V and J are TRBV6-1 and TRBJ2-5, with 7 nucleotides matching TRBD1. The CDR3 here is CASSDRVEQYF. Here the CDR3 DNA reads TGTGCCAGCAGCGACAGGGTTGAGCAGTACTTC.